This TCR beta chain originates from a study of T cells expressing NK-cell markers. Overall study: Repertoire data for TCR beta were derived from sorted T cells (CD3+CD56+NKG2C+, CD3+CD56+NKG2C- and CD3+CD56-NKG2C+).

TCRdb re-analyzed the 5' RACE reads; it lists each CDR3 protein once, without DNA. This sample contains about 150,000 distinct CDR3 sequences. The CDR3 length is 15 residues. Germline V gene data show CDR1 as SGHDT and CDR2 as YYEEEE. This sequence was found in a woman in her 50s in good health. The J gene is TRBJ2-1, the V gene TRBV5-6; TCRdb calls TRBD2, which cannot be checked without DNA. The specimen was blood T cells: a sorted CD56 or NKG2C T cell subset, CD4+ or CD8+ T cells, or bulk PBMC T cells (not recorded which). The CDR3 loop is CASSYPGTYRNEQFF.